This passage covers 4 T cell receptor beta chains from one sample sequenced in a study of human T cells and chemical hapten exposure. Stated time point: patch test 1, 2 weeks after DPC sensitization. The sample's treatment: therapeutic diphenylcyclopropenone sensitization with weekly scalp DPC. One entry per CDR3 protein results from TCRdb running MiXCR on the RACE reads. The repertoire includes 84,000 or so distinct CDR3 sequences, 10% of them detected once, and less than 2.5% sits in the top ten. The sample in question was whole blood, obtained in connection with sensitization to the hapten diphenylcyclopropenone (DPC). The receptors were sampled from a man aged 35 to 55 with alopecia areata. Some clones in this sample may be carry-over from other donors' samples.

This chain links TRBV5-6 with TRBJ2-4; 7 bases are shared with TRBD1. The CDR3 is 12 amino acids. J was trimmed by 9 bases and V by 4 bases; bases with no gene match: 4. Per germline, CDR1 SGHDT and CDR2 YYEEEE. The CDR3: CASSAYRGIQYF. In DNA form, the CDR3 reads TGTGCCAGCAGCGCATACAGGGGCATTCAGTACTTC.

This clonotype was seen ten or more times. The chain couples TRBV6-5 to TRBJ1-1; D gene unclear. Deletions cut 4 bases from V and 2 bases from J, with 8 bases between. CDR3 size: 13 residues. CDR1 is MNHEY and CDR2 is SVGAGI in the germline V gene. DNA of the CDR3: TGTGCCAGCAGTTCAGGACTTAACACTGAAGCTTTCTTT. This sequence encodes CASSSGLNTEAFF.

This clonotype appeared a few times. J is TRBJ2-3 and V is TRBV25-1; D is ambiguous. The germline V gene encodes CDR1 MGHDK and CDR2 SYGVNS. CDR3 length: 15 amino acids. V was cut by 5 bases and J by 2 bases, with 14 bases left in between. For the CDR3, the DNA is TGTGCCAGCAGTACCGGTATGGGCACCACAGATACGCAGTATTTT. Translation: CASSTGMGTTDTQYF.

This CDR3 reads CASSRDFITEAFF. Written as DNA, the CDR3 is TGTGCCAGCAGCCGGGACTTTATCACCGAAGCTTTCTTT. V and J are TRBV27 and TRBJ1-1, with a weak D call TRBD1 (5 bases). V shed 6 bases and J shed 8 bases, with 16 bases lying between them. The CDR3 has 13 amino acids. Germline V lookup: CDR1 MNHEY, CDR2 SMNVEV (reference sequence).